The 7 T cell receptor beta chains given below trace back to one sample, sequenced in a study of blood T cell repertoires in COVID-19 (dated by TCRdb to the early 2020s). Library prep was done by the immunoSEQ multiplex PCR assay. TCRdb re-hosts the immuneACCESS table, in-frame sequences only. Its copies lack some clones; in the studies checked, an unresolved V gene accounts for under half of them, and the cause for the rest is not known. For this sample there are approximately 97,000 clones; just under 95% appear just once. The ten largest clonotypes hold 1.5% to 2.5% of the sample. Sequenced sample: peripheral blood. These receptors were obtained from a woman aged 45-59 years with COVID-19, enrolled during active disease.

In DNA, the CDR3 is TGTGCCAGCAGGGACTGGCACTCCTACGAGCAGTACTTC. Residues: CASRDWHSYEQYF. V is TRBV2 and J is TRBJ2-7, with TRBD2 as a possible D gene (5 bases). V dropped 6 bases and J dropped 0 bases, with 9 bases sitting between them. CDR1 is SNHLY and CDR2 is FYNNEI in the germline V gene. The CDR3 is 13 amino acids.

The CDR3 DNA reads as TGTGCCAGCTCCTCGACAGGGGAGAGAACCGGGGAGCTGTTTTTT. Protein: CASSSTGERTGELFF. This sequence joins TRBV5-5 and TRBJ2-2, with TRBD1 matching 8 bases. The germline CDR1 and CDR2 sequences are SGHKS and YYEKEE (reference sequence). The ends lost 7 bases at V and 5 bases at J; junction bases unmatched: 10. The CDR3 has 15 amino acids.

This chain uses TRBV29-1 with TRBJ1-1; perhaps TRBD1 as D (5 bases). The CDR3 loop spans 12 amino acids. CDR1 is SQVTM, CDR2 ANQGSEA, per germline. Trimming pared 7 bases from V and 3 bases from J, leaving 12 bases between. DNA for the CDR3: TGCAGCGCCCGACAGATCCACACTGAAGCTTTCTTT. It yields the protein CSARQIHTEAFF.

This clone occurred once. This chain uses TRBV13 with TRBJ1-2; 8 bases are shared with TRBD1. J lost 4 bases, V lost 4 bases, and 5 bases had no gene match. Per germline, CDR1 PRHDT and CDR2 FYEKMQ (reference sequence). This CDR3 contains 14 residues. The CDR3 bases are TGTGCCAGCAGCTCCGGGACAGGACCCTATGGCTACACCTTC. It specifies CASSSGTGPYGYTF.

The chain couples TRBV30 to TRBJ2-1; the D gene is possibly TRBD1 (6 bases). Germline V CDR1 and CDR2: GTSNPN, SVGIG (reference sequence). V lost 4 bases and J lost 9, with 22 bases in between. This CDR3 contains 15 residues. The CDR3 sequence is CAWTRRMGAMSEQFF. DNA of the CDR3: TGTGCCTGGACGCGTAGAATGGGGGCAATGAGTGAGCAGTTCTTC.

The chain uses TRBV9 and TRBJ1-5; TRBD1 aligns across 7 bases. The germline CDR1 and CDR2 sequences are SGDLS and YYNGEE. V lost 3 bases, J lost 6 bases, and 6 bases stayed unmatched. This CDR3 comprises 14 residues. CDR3 residues: CASSARQGGQPQHF. In DNA form, the CDR3 reads TGTGCCAGCAGCGCTCGACAGGGAGGTCAGCCCCAGCATTTT.

The V call is TRBV6-1, the J call TRBJ1-6; the match to TRBD1 covers 9 bases. V was pared by 8 bases and J by 7 bases, with 6 bases of the junction left unmatched. This CDR3 comprises 14 residues. Germline CDR1 reads MNHNS; CDR2 reads SASEGT. The CDR3 reads CASESGTGNSPLHF. The CDR3 bases are TGTGCCAGCGAATCCGGGACAGGGAATTCACCCCTCCACTTT.